This T cell receptor beta chain was recovered during a study of cytomegalovirus exposure and HLA in healthy donors. Whole-study findings and limits: Altogether, 150 to 200 TCR beta chains were recorded as cytomegalovirus-associated. Most sequenced TCRs were rare (though some public TCRs occurred in many donors).

The assay was immunoSEQ multiplex PCR, and TCRdb's table has in-frame clones only and misses some. The sample has about 120,000 clones, about 91% seen once. The study drew the donors from its 120-subject validation cohort, separate from the roughly 700-subject first cohort. This clone came up once. Its antigen is as yet unknown. The CDR3 is made up of 15 amino acids. Germline CDR1 and CDR2: SGHTA and FQGNSA. V dropped 4 bases and J dropped 8; count of bases not matched to a gene: 4. Sequencing input: PBMCs. The clonotype comes from a young man in good health and CMV-seronegative. The rearrangement uses TRBV7-2 and TRBJ2-1; 14 bases are shared with TRBD2. The CDR3 DNA reads TGTGCCAGCAGCTGGACTAGCGGGGGGTCCGATGAGCAGTTCTTC. This gives the protein CASSWTSGGSDEQFF.